What follows are 24 T cell receptor beta chains derived from one specimen sequenced in a study of T cell clonotyping in hematopoietic cell transplantation. Time point noted: recipient sample about 28 days before transplant, after cytoreduction. Measured with immunoSEQ multiplex PCR; TCRdb has only the in-frame clones, and not every one. In the table there are some 28,000 clones, under 90% of which are singletons. The sample was peripheral blood mononuclear cells, taken before stem cell transplant. The receptors were sampled from a man in his forties with acute myeloid leukemia. Some clones in this sample may be carry-over from other donors' samples.

V and J are TRBV5-4 and TRBJ1-3; possible D gene TRBD1, 5 bases. Trimming stripped 4 bases from V and 0 bases from J, with 14 bases between. The CDR3 is 16 residues long. The germline CDR1 and CDR2 sequences are SGHNT and YYREEE (reference sequence). In DNA, the CDR3 is TGTGCCAGCAGCAGCGGACGGGGGGACTCTGGAAACACCATATATTTT. Its protein is CASSSGRGDSGNTIYF.

This clone was observed once. The chain joins TRBV2 to TRBJ2-2; D gene ambiguous. CDR1 and CDR2 from the germline V gene are SNHLY and FYNNEI. This CDR3 region has 14 residues. V dropped 6 bases and J dropped 1 base, with 9 bases sitting between them. For the CDR3, the DNA is TGTGCCAGCAGCCTGACCGTGAACACCGGGGAGCTGTTTTTT. The encoded protein is CASSLTVNTGELFF.

CDR3 sequence: CASSSTGENYEQYF. CDR3 bases: TGTGCCAGCAGCTCGACAGGGGAAAACTACGAGCAGTACTTC. The gene calls are TRBV9 and TRBJ2-7; 8 positions agree with TRBD1. The V gene end was trimmed by 4 bases and the J gene end by 3 bases; junction bases not matched to a gene: 6. CDR3 length: 14 amino acids. Germline V gene lookup returns CDR1 SGDLS and CDR2 YYNGEE.

The CDR3 coding sequence is TGTGCCAGCAGGGGGACGGTGGGCTACGAGCAGTACTTC. This translates into CASRGTVGYEQYF. V gene TRBV6-1 combines with J gene TRBJ2-7; tentatively, D is TRBD1 or TRBD2 (5 bases each). This CDR3 has 13 residues. The V end was cut by 6 bases, the J end by 3 bases, with 12 bases between. CDR1 and CDR2 (germline): MNHNS, SASEGT.

V is TRBV2 and J is TRBJ1-4, with 7 bases lining up with TRBD1. The ends lost 7 bases at V and 7 bases at J; junction bases unmatched: 9. CDR1 SNHLY and CDR2 FYNNEI come from the germline V gene. The CDR3 runs 14 residues. This CDR3 reads CASNKGAGTEKLFF. CDR3 sequence (DNA): TGTGCCAGCAATAAGGGGGCAGGTACTGAAAAACTGTTTTTT. Using reference TRBV2 and TRBJ1-4 for the parts outside the CDR3, the full variable domain is EPEVTQTPSHQVTQMGQEVILRCVPISNHLYFYWYRQILGQKVEFLVSFYNNEISEKSEIFDDQFSVERPDGSNFTLKIRSTKLEDSAMYFCASNKGAGTEKLFFGSGTQLSVL.

The chain has TRBV4-1 and TRBJ2-2, with D perhaps TRBD1 (6 bases). V lost 0 bases and J 4 bases, leaving 12 bases between the germline ends. Germline V CDR1 and CDR2: MGHRA, YSYEKL. The CDR3 runs 16 residues. This CDR3 is CASSQETGPATGELFF. The CDR3 DNA follows: TGCGCCAGCAGCCAAGAGACAGGTCCAGCCACCGGGGAGCTGTTTTTT.

The rearrangement uses TRBV11-2 and TRBJ1-1; D may be TRBD1 (5 bases). The CDR3 has 12 amino acids. CDR1 and CDR2 from the germline V gene are SGHAT and FQNNGV. The V end lost 6 bases, the J end lost 7 bases, and 12 bases lay between the germline ends. In DNA, the CDR3 is TGTGCCAGCAGGCCGGACACGATTGAAGCTTTCTTT. Translated: CASRPDTIEAFF.

The V gene is TRBV7-3, the J gene TRBJ2-2; 8 bases are a match to TRBD2. V lost 5 bases and J lost 5; bases outside the gene matches: 7. Germline V CDR1 and CDR2: SGHTA, FQGTGA. This CDR3 is 15 amino acids long. This CDR3 reads CASSTGGGWTGELFF. The CDR3, as DNA: TGTGCCAGCAGCACAGGCGGGGGGTGGACCGGGGAGCTGTTTTTT.

This rearrangement joins TRBV7-3 to TRBJ2-5; D unclear. CDR1 is SGHTA, CDR2 FQGTGA, per germline. The CDR3 spans 13 residues. V was cut by 1 base and J by 5 bases, with 8 bases left in between. The CDR3: CASSLRSIETQYF. The CDR3, as DNA: TGTGCCAGCAGCTTAAGATCGATCGAGACCCAGTACTTC.

V and J are TRBV5-1 and TRBJ2-2, with TRBD2 identical over 13 bases. This CDR3 has 16 amino acids. V lost 3 bases to trimming and J lost 4 bases; unmatched junction nucleotides: 3. In germline, CDR1 is SGHRS, CDR2 YFSETQ. The CDR3 spells CASSSGTSGITGELFF. The CDR3 nucleotides are TGCGCCAGCAGCTCCGGGACTAGCGGGATCACCGGGGAGCTGTTTTTT.

The genes are TRBV11-3 and TRBJ2-2; D remains ambiguous. There are 14 residues in the CDR3. V gave up 7 bases and J gave up 0 bases, with 9 bases separating them. Germline values: CDR1 SGHNT, CDR2 YENEEA. The CDR3 spells CASTQGANTGELFF. The CDR3 DNA follows: TGTGCCAGCACTCAAGGAGCGAACACCGGGGAGCTGTTTTTT.

CDR3 amino acids: CASSVYRVGREKLFF. The DNA of the CDR3 is TGTGCCAGCAGCGTGTACAGGGTGGGACGGGAAAAACTGTTTTTT. The chain links TRBV7-2 to TRBJ1-4; a weak D match, TRBD1 (6 bases). Germline assignment: CDR1 SGHTA and CDR2 FQGNSA. The CDR3 runs to 15 residues. Trimming took off 5 bases at V and 8 bases at J, with 18 bases between the two ends.

The chain has TRBV5-1 and TRBJ2-5; D not resolved. Looked up from germline, CDR1 is SGHRS and CDR2 is YFSETQ. The CDR3 covers 14 residues. V was trimmed by 0 bases and J by 0 bases, leaving 6 bases between them. This CDR3 is CASSLGSNQETQYF. The CDR3 DNA reads as TGCGCCAGCAGCTTGGGCAGCAACCAAGAGACCCAGTACTTC.

A few counts support this clone. The rearrangement uses TRBV11-3 and TRBJ1-2, with a possible D match to TRBD1 (5 bases). Per germline, CDR1 SGHNT and CDR2 YENEEA. The CDR3 is 14 amino acids. V was trimmed by 5 bases and J by 4 bases, leaving 14 bases between them. CDR3 nucleotides: TGTGCCAGCAGCCCCCTTGGGGGTATCTATGGCTACACCTTC. Its translation is CASSPLGGIYGYTF. Together with reference TRBV11-3 and TRBJ1-2, the CDR3 gives the full variable domain: EAGVVQSPRYKIIEKKQPVAFWCNPISGHNTLYWYLQNLGQGPELLIRYENEEAVDDSQLPKDRFSAERLKGVDSTLKIQPAELGDSAVYLCASSPLGGIYGYTFGSGTRLTVV.

The V and J genes are TRBV5-1 and TRBJ2-2, with D uncertain. The CDR3 is made up of 12 amino acids. V shed 6 bases and J shed 8 bases, with 11 bases lying between them. Germline-derived CDR1 and CDR2 are SGHRS and YFSETQ. CDR3 loop: CASTTPPGELFF. CDR3 in DNA: TGCGCCAGCACCACCCCCCCAGGGGAGCTGTTTTTT.

The gene calls are TRBV6-5 and TRBJ1-1; 10 positions match TRBD1. The trim removed 3 bases at V and 4 bases at J, leaving 5 bases unmatched. The CDR3 loop spans 15 amino acids. Per the germline V gene, CDR1 is MNHEY and CDR2 is SVGAGI. The CDR3 nucleotides are TGTGCCAGCAGTTATAGGGGACAGGGGACCACTGAAGCTTTCTTT. This encodes CASSYRGQGTTEAFF.

The chain combines TRBV28 with TRBJ1-5; 9 bases map to TRBD1. Germline values: CDR1 MDHEN, CDR2 SYDVKM. V shed 2 bases and J 6 bases; nucleotides not matched to a gene: 8. There are 16 residues in the CDR3. In DNA form, the CDR3 reads TGTGCCAGCAGTTTAACCCTGGACAGGGGAGGTCAGCCCCAGCATTTT. It specifies CASSLTLDRGGQPQHF.

The chain uses TRBV7-2 and TRBJ1-5, with D maybe TRBD1 (5 bases). The CDR3 covers 17 residues. CDR1 is SGHTA and CDR2 is FQGNSA in the germline V gene. The ends were cut back, 1 base at V and 6 bases at J, with 19 bases in the middle. The CDR3 loop reads CASSLVGAWGKGQPQHF. Written as DNA, the CDR3 is TGTGCCAGCAGCTTAGTGGGAGCGTGGGGGAAGGGTCAGCCCCAGCATTTT.

The chain uses TRBV11-3 and TRBJ2-5, with 8 bases fitting TRBD1. V lost 5 bases, J lost 1 base, and 3 bases stayed unmatched. Per the germline V gene, CDR1 is SGHNT and CDR2 is YENEEA. The CDR3 sequence is 14 residues long. CDR3 sequence: CASSRQGRQETQYF. The CDR3 DNA reads TGTGCCAGCAGCAGACAGGGGCGCCAAGAGACCCAGTACTTC.

The rearrangement links TRBV7-2 to TRBJ2-1; D might be TRBD2 (5 bases). V gave up 10 bases and J gave up 6 bases, with 10 bases separating them. The CDR3 has 11 residues. Germline CDR1 and CDR2: SGHTA and FQGNSA. As DNA, the CDR3 is TGTGCCATCGTTCTAGCCAATGAGCAGTTCTTC. This sequence encodes CAIVLANEQFF.

V usage is TRBV10-1 and J usage is TRBJ2-7; maybe TRBD2 (6 bases). V lost 4 bases, J lost 4 bases, and 17 bases lay in between. Germline CDR1 WNHNN, CDR2 SYGVQD (reference sequence). The CDR3 totals 15 residues. CDR3 DNA sequence: TGCGCCAGCAGTGGGGGCCCGGGACTTCCGTACGAGCAGTACTTC. Its translation: CASSGGPGLPYEQYF.

The V gene is TRBV11-3, the J gene TRBJ1-1, with 8 positions matching TRBD1. Per the germline V gene, CDR1 is SGHNT and CDR2 is YENEEA. V lost 5 bases and J lost 1; bases outside the gene matches: 6. This CDR3 spans 15 amino acids. CDR3 in DNA: TGTGCCAGCAGCCGCCTCAGGGGGCCGAACACTGAAGCTTTCTTT. It specifies CASSRLRGPNTEAFF.

The chain employs TRBV6-5 and TRBJ1-3; D uncertain. The CDR3 has 15 amino acids. V was pared by 0 bases and J by 9 bases, with 15 bases between. Germline lookup yields CDR1 MNHEY and CDR2 SVGAGI. The CDR3 is CASSYSVHSEGTIYF. Written as DNA, the CDR3 is TGTGCCAGCAGTTACTCGGTTCATTCGGAAGGCACCATATATTTT.

The CDR3 reads CASSYSAGQALEQYF. DNA of the CDR3: TGTGCCAGCAGTTATAGTGCGGGGCAAGCACTCGAGCAGTACTTC. V is TRBV7-2 and J is TRBJ2-7; weak D call: TRBD2 (6 bases). Germline V gene data show CDR1 as SGHTA and CDR2 as FQGNSA. This CDR3 comprises 15 residues. Trimming took off 6 bases at V and 6 bases at J, with 21 bases between the two ends.